A single sample is the source of the 5 T cell receptor beta chains below, sequenced in a study of T cell repertoires in cytomegalovirus infection. TCRdb ran MiXCR on the reads and lists one entry per CDR3 protein. Counted here are 200,000 to 300,000 distinct CDR3 sequences, about 5.9% occurring once; the ten biggest clones make up 5.5% to 6.5%. The source material was PBMCs. The origin of the receptors is a human donor in good health (CMV status not recorded). Some clones in this sample may be carry-over from other donors' samples.

This clonotype was detected many times. This chain connects TRBV11-2 to TRBJ1-2; D unclear. This CDR3 comprises 12 residues. The germline gives CDR1 SGHAT, CDR2 FQNNGV. V dropped 3 bases and J dropped 8 bases, with 10 bases sitting between them. CDR3 nucleotides: TGTGCCAGCAGCTTGACCCGTGGCGGCTACACCTTC. It translates to CASSLTRGGYTF.

This sequence joins TRBV12-3 or TRBV12-4 and TRBJ1-2; D is ambiguous. V shed 6 bases and J shed 10 bases, with 12 bases lying between them. The CDR3 is 11 residues long. This CDR3 is CASSPISNYTF. Here the CDR3 DNA reads TGTGCCAGCAGCCCTATTTCAAACTACACCTTC.

The V and J genes are TRBV2 and TRBJ1-6; TRBD1 is a possible D gene (6 bases). V lost 1 base and J lost 6, with 7 bases in between. Germline loops: CDR1 SNHLY, CDR2 FYNNEI. This CDR3 spans 14 amino acids. The CDR3 DNA sequence: TGTGCCAGCAGTGAAGTGGGGGCTAATTCACCCCTCCACTTT. Its translation is CASSEVGANSPLHF. The full variable domain, completed using reference TRBV2 and TRBJ1-6, is EPEVTQTPSHQVTQMGQEVILRCVPISNHLYFYWYRQILGQKVEFLVSFYNNEISEKSEIFDDQFSVERPDGSNFTLKIRSTKLEDSAMYFCASSEVGANSPLHFGNGTRLTVT.

This clonotype was observed many times. CDR3 sequence: CASSMGQGSTEAFF. CDR3 DNA sequence: TGTGCCAGCAGTATGGGACAGGGAAGCACTGAAGCTTTCTTT. The genes are TRBV6-5 and TRBJ1-1; TRBD1 agrees at 9 bases. Trimming cost V 5 bases and J 4 bases; bases outside gene matches: 5. The CDR3 consists of 14 residues. Germline CDR1 MNHEY, CDR2 SVGAGI.

This clonotype was detected ten times or more. This chain uses TRBV4-3 with TRBJ1-2; D gene uncertain. V dropped 0 bases and J dropped 8 bases, with 10 bases sitting between them. The V gene's germline CDR1 is LGHNA and CDR2 YSLEER. The CDR3 runs 13 residues. CDR3 nucleotides: TGCGCCAGCAGCCAAGAGGACGGCGGGGGCTACACCTTC. It encodes CASSQEDGGGYTF.